Detailed here is one T cell receptor beta chain. The data were taken from a study of blood T cells in healthy people across ages. Combining a sample-barcoded 5' primer with a J-beta primer mix, a second PCR ran for 7 to 11 cycles. Each CDR3 protein gets one entry after TCRdb re-called the 5' RACE reads with MiXCR. The profile shows roughly 550,000 distinct CDR3 sequences, around 24% of them singletons. The germline V and J ends were trimmed by 10 bases and 0 bases, with 9 bases remaining between them. This CDR3 contains 12 residues. Separately, the same data were catalogued under a study of T cells of mothers and their children.

The sample comprised blood. This rearrangement joins TRBV12-3 or TRBV12-4 to TRBJ2-5; a weak D match, TRBD1 (6 bases). The clonotype was recovered from a boy younger than 18 in good health. The CDR3 DNA reads TGTGCCACCCAGGGGAACCAAGAGACCCAGTACTTC. It is translated as CATQGNQETQYF.